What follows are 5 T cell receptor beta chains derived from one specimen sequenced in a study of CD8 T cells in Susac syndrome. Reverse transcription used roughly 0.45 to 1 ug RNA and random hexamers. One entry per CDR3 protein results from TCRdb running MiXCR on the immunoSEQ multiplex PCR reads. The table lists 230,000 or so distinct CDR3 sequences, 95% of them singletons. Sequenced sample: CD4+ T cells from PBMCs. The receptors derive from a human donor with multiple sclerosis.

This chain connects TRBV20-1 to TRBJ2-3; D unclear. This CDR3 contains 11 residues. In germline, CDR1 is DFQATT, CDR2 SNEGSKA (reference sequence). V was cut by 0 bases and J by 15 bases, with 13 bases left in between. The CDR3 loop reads CSARDGYLVYF. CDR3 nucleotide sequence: TGCAGTGCTAGAGATGGGTATCTGGTCTATTTT.

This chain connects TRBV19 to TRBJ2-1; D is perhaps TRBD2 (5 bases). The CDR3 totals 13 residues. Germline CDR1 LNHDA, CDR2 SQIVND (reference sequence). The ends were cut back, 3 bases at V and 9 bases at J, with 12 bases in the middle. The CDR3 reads CASSMWGDAEQFF. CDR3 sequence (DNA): TGTGCCAGTAGTATGTGGGGAGACGCTGAGCAGTTCTTC.

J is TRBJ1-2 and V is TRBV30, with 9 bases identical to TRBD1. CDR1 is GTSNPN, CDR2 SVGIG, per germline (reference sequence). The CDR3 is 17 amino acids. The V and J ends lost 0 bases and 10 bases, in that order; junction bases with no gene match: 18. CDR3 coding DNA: TGTGCCTGGAGTGTACAACGCGGGACAGGGAAGCGTCAGGTCTACACCTTC. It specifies CAWSVQRGTGKRQVYTF.

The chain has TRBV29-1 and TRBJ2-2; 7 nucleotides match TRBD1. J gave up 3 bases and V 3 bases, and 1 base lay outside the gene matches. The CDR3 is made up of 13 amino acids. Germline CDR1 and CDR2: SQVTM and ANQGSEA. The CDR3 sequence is CSVDRGHTGELFF. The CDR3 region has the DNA TGCAGCGTTGATAGGGGGCACACCGGGGAGCTGTTTTTT.

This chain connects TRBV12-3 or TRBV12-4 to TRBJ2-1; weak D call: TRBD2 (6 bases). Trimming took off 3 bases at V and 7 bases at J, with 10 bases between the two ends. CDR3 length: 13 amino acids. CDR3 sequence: CASSFGGSNEQFF. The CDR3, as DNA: TGTGCCAGCAGTTTCGGGGGATCTAATGAGCAGTTCTTC.